Listed below are T cell receptor beta chains from one sample, sequenced in a study of technical replicates of blood from several donors. Assay used: immunoSEQ multiplex PCR; TCRdb lists only in-frame clones, some missing. Of approximately 51,000 clones in the sample, about 94% were seen once. The specimen was PBMCs. These receptors were taken from a human donor in good health. Some clones in this sample may be carry-over from other donors' samples. Both conserved end residues are part of each CDR3. A D gene is named only where the DNA matches it firmly. Part of the rows lack a size; the others show once, few, many or a class for expanded clones.

TGCAGCGTTGAGGTAGTAGCGGCAGATACGCAGTATTTT	CSVEVVAADTQYF	TRBV29-1	TRBJ2-3	NA	NA
TGTGCCAGCACGGACCGGGGGTGGGAGACCCAGTACTTC	CASTDRGWETQYF	TRBV6-5	TRBJ2-5	NA	NA
TGCGCCAGCAGCCAACAAGGGGTGGCGGAGACCCAGTACTTC	CASSQQGVAETQYF	TRBV4-1	TRBJ2-5	NA	NA
TGCGCCAGCAGCCAAGATCCCGGGTCGAACTACGAGCAGTACTTC	CASSQDPGSNYEQYF	TRBV4-3	TRBJ2-7	NA	NA
TGTGCCAGCAGCTTAGTTGCCGGGAGCACAGATACGCAGTATTTT	CASSLVAGSTDTQYF	TRBV7-2	TRBJ2-3	NA	few
TGCGCCAGCAGCCAAGCGGGTGCCCCAACTTTGAACACTGAAGCTTTCTTT	CASSQAGAPTLNTEAFF	TRBV4-1	TRBJ1-1	NA	NA
TGTGCCTGGAGCGCAGGTACTTATGGCTACACCTTC	CAWSAGTYGYTF	TRBV30	TRBJ1-2	NA	NA
TGTGCCAGCAGCCCGGGGACTAGCGGGTTACTGAAAGGGAGCACAGATACGCAGTATTTT	CASSPGTSGLLKGSTDTQYF	TRBV11-3	TRBJ2-3	TRBD2	NA
TGCGCCAGCAGCTTGGATCCCGGGAGCTCTGGGGCCAACGTCCTGACTTTC	CASSLDPGSSGANVLTF	TRBV5-1	TRBJ2-6	NA	NA
TGTGCCAGCAGCCTCACAGGGGTCACTGAAGCTTTCTTT	CASSLTGVTEAFF	TRBV7-8	TRBJ1-1	TRBD1	NA
TGCGCCAGCAGCTCGGGACAGGGGGATCAGCCCCAGCATTTT	CASSSGQGDQPQHF	TRBV5-1	TRBJ1-5	TRBD1	NA
TGCGCCAGCAGCTTCGGTGAGACCCAGTACTTC	CASSFGETQYF	TRBV5-1	TRBJ2-5	NA	NA
TGTGCCAGCAGCGTTAACTGGGGGCGAGATACGCAGTATTTT	CASSVNWGRDTQYF	TRBV9	TRBJ2-3	NA	NA
TGTGCCAGCAGTTACTCCACAGCAAACTATGGCTACACCTTC	CASSYSTANYGYTF	TRBV6-6	TRBJ1-2	NA	few
TGTGCCAGCAGCTTAGCAACAGGCAATCAGCCCCAGCATTTT	CASSLATGNQPQHF	TRBV7-2	TRBJ1-5	NA	NA
TGTGCCAGCAGCCAAAGTGGGACTATACGCACAGATACGCAGTATTTT	CASSQSGTIRTDTQYF	TRBV4-2	TRBJ2-3	TRBD2	NA
TGTGCCAGCAGCCGGGGACAGGGAAATGAAAAACTGTTTTTT	CASSRGQGNEKLFF	TRBV5-8	TRBJ1-4	TRBD1	NA
TGTGCCAGCTCTCCACTAAGCACAGATACGCAGTATTTT	CASSPLSTDTQYF	TRBV18	TRBJ2-3	NA	NA
TGTGCCAGCGCCCAAGGAGCGGAGAGGTACAATGAGCAGTTCTTC	CASAQGAERYNEQFF	TRBV11-3	TRBJ2-1	NA	NA
TGTGCCAGCAGCTTGGAAGGGGCCCTGTATCAGCCCCAGCATTTT	CASSLEGALYQPQHF	TRBV5-5	TRBJ1-5	NA	NA
TGTGCCAGCAGGCCCCTGCGCGACAGGTTCAGGGGTGCTGAAGCTTTCTTT	CASRPLRDRFRGAEAFF	TRBV13	TRBJ1-1	NA	NA
TGTGCCAGCAGCCATGGAGGACTAGTGACCGATGAGCAGTTCTTC	CASSHGGLVTDEQFF	TRBV4-2	TRBJ2-1	TRBD2	NA